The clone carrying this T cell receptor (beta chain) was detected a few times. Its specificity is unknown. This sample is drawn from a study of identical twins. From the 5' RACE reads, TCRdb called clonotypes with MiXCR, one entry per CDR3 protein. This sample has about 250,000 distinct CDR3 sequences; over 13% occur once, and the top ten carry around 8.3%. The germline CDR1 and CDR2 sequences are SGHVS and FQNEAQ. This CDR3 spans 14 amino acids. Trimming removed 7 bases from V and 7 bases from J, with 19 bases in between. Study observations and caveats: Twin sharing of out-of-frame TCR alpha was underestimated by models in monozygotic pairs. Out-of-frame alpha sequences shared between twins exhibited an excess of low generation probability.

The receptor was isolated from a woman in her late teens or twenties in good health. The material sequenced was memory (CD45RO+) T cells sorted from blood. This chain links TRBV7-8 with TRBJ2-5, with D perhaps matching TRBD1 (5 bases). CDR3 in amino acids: CASNEDGRVVTQYF. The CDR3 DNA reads TGTGCCAGCAACGAAGACGGCAGGGTTGTGACCCAGTACTTC.